The source of this T cell receptor (beta chain) is a study of response to subunit inactivated influenza vaccine. There are 15 residues in the CDR3. Trimming removed 3 bases from V and 0 bases from J, with 12 bases in between. Germline CDR1 is DFQATT and CDR2 is SNEGSKA (reference sequence). TCRdb passed the RT-PCR reads through MiXCR, listing each CDR3 protein once. Found here are approximately 250,000 distinct CDR3 sequences, 12% of them singletons; the top ten hold 7.8%. The input for sequencing was non-naive T cells sorted from PBMCs, taken around 15 days before vaccination. The sequence was obtained from a man in his fifties or sixties who received an inactivated influenza vaccine. The chain carries TRBV20-1 and TRBJ1-5, with TRBD1 as a possible D gene (5 bases). CDR3 sequence: CSASRQTDSNQPQHF. CDR3 sequence (DNA): TGCAGTGCTAGCCGACAGACTGATAGCAATCAGCCCCAGCATTTT.